Detailed here is one T cell receptor (beta chain). Treatment reported: randomized to nivolumab then ipilimumab (arm A) or the reverse (arm B). None of the patients previously received DNA-damaging chemotherapy. PBMC sorting kept live CD3+CD8+ cells without CD19 or CD56. The CDR3 runs 14 residues. Germline CDR1 reads MNHEY; CDR2 reads SVGAGI. V shed 6 bases, J shed 7 bases, and the junction held 8 bases outside the gene matches. The source of the sample is a study of sequential checkpoint blockade in melanoma. About the research overall: Randomization was 1:1 between first-line nivolumab→ipilimumab and ipilimumab→nivolumab. After both sequences, patients received maintenance nivolumab.

Generated by immunoSEQ multiplex PCR, the TCRdb table keeps only in-frame clones and is missing some. Here the sample spans around 25,000 clones, around 82% being singletons. The chain is built from TRBV6-5 and TRBJ1-5; TRBD1 matches at 8 bases. This receptor was taken from a human donor with melanoma. Sequencing used CD8+ T cells sorted from blood (inferred from file names), obtained from a patient given nivolumab and ipilimumab in sequence. CDR3 DNA sequence: TGTGCCAGCAGATTACAGGGGGAAAGGCAGCCCCAGCATTTT. It translates to CASRLQGERQPQHF.